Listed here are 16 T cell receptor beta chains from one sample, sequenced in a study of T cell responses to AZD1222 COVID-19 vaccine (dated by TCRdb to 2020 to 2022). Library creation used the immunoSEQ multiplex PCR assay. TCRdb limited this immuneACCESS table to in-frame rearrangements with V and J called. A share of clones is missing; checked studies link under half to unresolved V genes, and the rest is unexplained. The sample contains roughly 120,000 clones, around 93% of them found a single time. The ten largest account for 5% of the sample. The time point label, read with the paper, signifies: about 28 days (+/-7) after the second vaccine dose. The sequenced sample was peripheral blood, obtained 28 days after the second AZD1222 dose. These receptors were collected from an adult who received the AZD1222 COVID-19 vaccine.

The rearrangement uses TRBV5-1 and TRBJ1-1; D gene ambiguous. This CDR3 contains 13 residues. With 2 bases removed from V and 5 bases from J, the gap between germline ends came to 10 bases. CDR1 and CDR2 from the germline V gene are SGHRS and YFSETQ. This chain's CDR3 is CASSFTVGTEAFF. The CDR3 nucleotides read TGCGCCAGCAGCTTCACGGTAGGGACTGAAGCTTTCTTT.

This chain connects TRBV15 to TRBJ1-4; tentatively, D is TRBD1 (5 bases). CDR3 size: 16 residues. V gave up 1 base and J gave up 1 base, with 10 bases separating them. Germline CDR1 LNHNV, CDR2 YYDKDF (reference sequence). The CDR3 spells CATSRGERGTNEKLFF. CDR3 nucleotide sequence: TGTGCCACCAGCAGAGGGGAGAGGGGAACTAATGAAAAACTGTTTTTT.

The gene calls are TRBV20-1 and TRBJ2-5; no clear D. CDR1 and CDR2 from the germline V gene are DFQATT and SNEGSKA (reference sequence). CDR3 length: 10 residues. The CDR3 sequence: CTWTGPPPYF. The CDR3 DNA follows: TGCACCTGGACCGGGCCCCCACCGTACTTC.

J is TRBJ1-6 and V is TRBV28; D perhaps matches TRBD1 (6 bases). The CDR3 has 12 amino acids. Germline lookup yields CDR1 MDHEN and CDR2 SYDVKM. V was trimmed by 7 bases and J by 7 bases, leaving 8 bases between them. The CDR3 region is CASTTGNSPLHF. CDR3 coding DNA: TGTGCCAGCACTACAGGGAATTCACCCCTCCACTTT.

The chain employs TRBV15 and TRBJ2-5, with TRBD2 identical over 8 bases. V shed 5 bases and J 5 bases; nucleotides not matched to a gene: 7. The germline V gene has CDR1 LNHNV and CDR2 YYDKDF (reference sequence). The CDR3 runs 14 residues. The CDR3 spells CATSGTSFGETQYF. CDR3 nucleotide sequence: TGTGCCACCAGCGGGACTAGTTTCGGGGAGACCCAGTACTTC.

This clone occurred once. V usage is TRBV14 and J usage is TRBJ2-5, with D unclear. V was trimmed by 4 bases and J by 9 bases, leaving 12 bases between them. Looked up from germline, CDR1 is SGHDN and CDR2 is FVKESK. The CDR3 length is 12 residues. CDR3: CASSPRGWAQYF. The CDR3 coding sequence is TGTGCCAGCAGCCCTCGTGGATGGGCCCAGTACTTC.

The CDR3 nucleotides read TGTGCCAGCAGCTCCCCGGGGGGTTACAATGAGCAGTTCTTC. Protein product: CASSSPGGYNEQFF. The rearrangement joins TRBV11-3 to TRBJ2-1; 7 bases align to TRBD2. Germline assignment: CDR1 SGHNT and CDR2 YENEEA. The CDR3 contains 14 residues. With V trimmed by 4 bases and J by 4 bases, 4 bases remained unmatched.

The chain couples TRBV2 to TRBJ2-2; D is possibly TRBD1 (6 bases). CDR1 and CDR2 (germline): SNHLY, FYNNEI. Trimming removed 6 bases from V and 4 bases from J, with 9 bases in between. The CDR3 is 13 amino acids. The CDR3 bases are TGTGCCAGCAGCACGGACAGCACCGGGGAGCTGTTTTTT. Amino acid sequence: CASSTDSTGELFF. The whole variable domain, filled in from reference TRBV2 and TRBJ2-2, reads EPEVTQTPSHQVTQMGQEVILRCVPISNHLYFYWYRQILGQKVEFLVSFYNNEISEKSEIFDDQFSVERPDGSNFTLKIRSTKLEDSAMYFCASSTDSTGELFFGEGSRLTVL.

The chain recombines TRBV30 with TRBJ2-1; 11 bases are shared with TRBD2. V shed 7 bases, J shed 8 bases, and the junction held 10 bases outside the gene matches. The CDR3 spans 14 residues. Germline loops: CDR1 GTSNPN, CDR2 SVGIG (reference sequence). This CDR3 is CASSVTSGSHEQFF. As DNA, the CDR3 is TGTGCCTCCTCCGTCACTAGCGGGAGTCATGAGCAGTTCTTC.

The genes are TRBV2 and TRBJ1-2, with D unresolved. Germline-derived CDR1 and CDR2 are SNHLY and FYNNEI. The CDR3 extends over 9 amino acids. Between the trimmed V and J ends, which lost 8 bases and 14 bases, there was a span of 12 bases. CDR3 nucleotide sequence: TGTGCCAGCGGATCCCCCGGGACCTTC. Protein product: CASGSPGTF. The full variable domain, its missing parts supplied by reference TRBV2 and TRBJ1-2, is EPEVTQTPSHQVTQMGQEVILRCVPISNHLYFYWYRQILGQKVEFLVSFYNNEISEKSEIFDDQFSVERPDGSNFTLKIRSTKLEDSAMYFCASGSPGTFGSGTRLTVV.

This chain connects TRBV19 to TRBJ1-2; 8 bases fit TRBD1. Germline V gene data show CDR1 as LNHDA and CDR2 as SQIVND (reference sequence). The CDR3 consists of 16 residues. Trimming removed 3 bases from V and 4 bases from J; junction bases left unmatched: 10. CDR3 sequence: CASSIGYGDRSYGYTF. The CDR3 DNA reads TGTGCCAGTAGTATCGGATACGGGGACAGGAGCTATGGCTACACCTTC.

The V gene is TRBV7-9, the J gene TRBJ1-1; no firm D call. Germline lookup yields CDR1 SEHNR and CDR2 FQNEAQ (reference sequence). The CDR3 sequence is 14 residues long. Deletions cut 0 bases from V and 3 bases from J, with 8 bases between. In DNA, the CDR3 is TGTGCCAGCAGCTTAGCTGAGATTCACACTGAAGCTTTCTTT. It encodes CASSLAEIHTEAFF.

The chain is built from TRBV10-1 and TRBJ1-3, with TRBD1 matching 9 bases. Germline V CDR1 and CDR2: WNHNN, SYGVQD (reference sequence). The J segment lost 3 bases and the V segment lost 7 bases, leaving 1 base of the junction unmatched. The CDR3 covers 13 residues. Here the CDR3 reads CASKGQGGNTIYF. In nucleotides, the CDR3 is TGCGCCAGCAAGGGACAGGGTGGAAACACCATATATTTT.

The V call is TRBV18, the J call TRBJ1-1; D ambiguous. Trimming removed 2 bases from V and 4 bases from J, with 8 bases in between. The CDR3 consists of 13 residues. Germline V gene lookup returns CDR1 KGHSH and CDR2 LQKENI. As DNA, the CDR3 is TGTGCCAGCTCACCAGAGAAAGGCACTGAAGCTTTCTTT. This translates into CASSPEKGTEAFF.

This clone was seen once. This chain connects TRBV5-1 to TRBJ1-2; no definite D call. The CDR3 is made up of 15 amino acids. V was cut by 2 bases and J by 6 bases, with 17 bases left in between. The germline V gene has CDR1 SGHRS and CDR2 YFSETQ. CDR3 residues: CASSLRGMGADGYTF. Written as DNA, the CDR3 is TGCGCCAGCAGCTTACGGGGAATGGGTGCGGATGGCTACACCTTC.

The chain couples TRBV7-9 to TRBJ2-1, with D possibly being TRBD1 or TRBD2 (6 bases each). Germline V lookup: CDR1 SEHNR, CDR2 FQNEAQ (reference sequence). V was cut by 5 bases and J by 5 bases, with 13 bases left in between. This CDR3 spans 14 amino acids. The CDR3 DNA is TGTGCCAGCAGCCAAGGGGGGAGTGACAATGAGCAGTTCTTC. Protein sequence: CASSQGGSDNEQFF.